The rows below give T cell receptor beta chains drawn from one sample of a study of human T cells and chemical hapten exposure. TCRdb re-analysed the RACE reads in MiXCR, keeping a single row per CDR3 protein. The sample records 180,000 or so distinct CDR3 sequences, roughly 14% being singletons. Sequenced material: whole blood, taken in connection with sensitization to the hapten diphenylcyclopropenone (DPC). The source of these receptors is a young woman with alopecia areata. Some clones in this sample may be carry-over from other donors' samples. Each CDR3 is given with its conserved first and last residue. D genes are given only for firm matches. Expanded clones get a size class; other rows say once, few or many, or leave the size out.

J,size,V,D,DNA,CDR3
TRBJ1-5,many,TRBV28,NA,TGTGCCAGCAGCCCAGCGGGACACATTACCCCACCAGCCCAGCATTTT,CASSPAGHITPPAQHF
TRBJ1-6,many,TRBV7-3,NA,TGTGCCAGCAGCTTAGATGGGGTGTTCAATTCACCCCTCCACTTT,CASSLDGVFNSPLHF
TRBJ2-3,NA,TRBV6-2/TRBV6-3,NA,TGTGCCAGCAACCTACTCGGCAGCCTCACAGATACGCAGTATTTT,CASNLLGSLTDTQYF
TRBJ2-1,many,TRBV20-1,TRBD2,TGCAGTGCTCCGGGACTAGCGTTTTACAATGAGCAGTTCTTC,CSAPGLAFYNEQFF
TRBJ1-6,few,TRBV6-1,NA,TGTGCCAGCAGTGATCCCATGACAGGCGCCTATAATTCACCCCTCCACTTT,CASSDPMTGAYNSPLHF
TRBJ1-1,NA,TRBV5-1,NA,TGCGCCAGCAGCTTGCAAGACGGACGTGAAGCTTTCTTT,CASSLQDGREAFF
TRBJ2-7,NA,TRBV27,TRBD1,TGTGCCAGCAGTCCGGGACAGGACTACGAGCAGTACTTC,CASSPGQDYEQYF
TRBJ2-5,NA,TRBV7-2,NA,TGTGCCAGCGGTACGTCCCGCGAGACCCAGTACTTC,CASGTSRETQYF
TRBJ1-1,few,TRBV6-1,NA,TGTGCCAGCAGGGTTCACAGTGGATCCCTTGAAGCTTTCTTT,CASRVHSGSLEAFF
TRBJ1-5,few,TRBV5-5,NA,TGTGCCAGCAGTCCCGGCAATTTTAATCAGCCCCAGCATTTT,CASSPGNFNQPQHF
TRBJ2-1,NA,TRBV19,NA,TGTGCCAGTAGTCTCCTCCTTCTAGCCCACAATGAGCAGTTCTTC,CASSLLLLAHNEQFF
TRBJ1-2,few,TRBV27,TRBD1,TGTGCCAGCAGTTTACATGACAGGGGCTATGGCTACACCTTC,CASSLHDRGYGYTF
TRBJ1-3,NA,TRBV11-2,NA,TGTGCCAGCAGCTTAAACCAGGGAAACACCATATATTTT,CASSLNQGNTIYF
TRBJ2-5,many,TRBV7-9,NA,TGTGCCAGCAGCCTGGCGGCATCCCAAGGGACCCAGTACTTC,CASSLAASQGTQYF
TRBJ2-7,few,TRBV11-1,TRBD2,TGTGCCAGCAGCCTGACTAGCGGGGACTCCTACGAGCAGTACTTC,CASSLTSGDSYEQYF
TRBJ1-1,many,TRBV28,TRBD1,TGTGCCAGCAGTCGTCCGACAGGGACAGTTGAAGCTTTCTTT,CASSRPTGTVEAFF